Presented here are 13 T cell receptor beta chains from one specimen sequenced in a study of cytomegalovirus exposure and HLA in healthy donors. The PCR ran on 60 Vbeta and 13 Jbeta primers. The repertoire was sequenced with immunoSEQ multiplex PCR; TCRdb's copy has only in-frame clones and lacks some. Of around 120,000 clones listed, roughly 70% are singletons. The sample comprised PBMCs. These receptors originate from a man aged 40-50 years in good health and CMV-seropositive.

The gene calls are TRBV5-1 and TRBJ2-5; 10 bases fit TRBD2. Germline CDR1 SGHRS, CDR2 YFSETQ. Germline trimming cut 4 bases from V and 5 bases from J; bases unmatched to any gene: 5. This CDR3 is 14 amino acids long. In DNA form, the CDR3 reads TGCGCCAGCAGCCTTAGGACTAGCGGCGAGACCCAGTACTTC. It codes for CASSLRTSGETQYF.

V and J are TRBV23-1 and TRBJ2-7, with TRBD1 identical over 8 bases. TRBV23-1 is an ORF, with its function uncertain. This CDR3 region has 14 residues. V dropped 3 bases and J dropped 4; count of bases not matched to a gene: 5. The CDR3 region has the DNA TGCGCCAGCAGTCACTTGAGGACAGGGTACGAGCAGTACGTC. This sequence encodes CASSHLRTGYEQYV.

V and J are TRBV28 and TRBJ2-7; 7 nucleotides align to TRBD2. The V gene's germline CDR1 is MDHEN and CDR2 SYDVKM. V gave up 6 bases and J gave up 6 bases; unmatched junction bases: 11. The CDR3 extends over 14 amino acids. The CDR3 DNA follows: TGTGCCAGCAGCCTCAGCCAGCGGGGTCGCGAGCAGTACTTC. This encodes CASSLSQRGREQYF.

This clone turned up a few times. The J gene is TRBJ1-2, the V gene TRBV4-1, with 8 nucleotides matching TRBD1. V trimming: 0 bases; J trimming: 7 bases; junction bases outside the gene matches: 1. Per germline, CDR1 MGHRA and CDR2 YSYEKL. This CDR3 contains 13 residues. The CDR3 nucleotides read TGCGCCAGCAGCCAAGATCAGGGGGCTGGCTACACCTTC. This codes for CASSQDQGAGYTF.

This clone showed up just a few times. V gene TRBV7-3 combines with J gene TRBJ2-1, with D possibly being TRBD1 (6 bases). Trimming took 5 bases from V and 9 from J, leaving 17 bases between them. This CDR3 contains 14 residues. Germline V gene data show CDR1 as SGHTA and CDR2 as FQGTGA. CDR3 in amino acids: CASSVGTIVGEQFF. CDR3 coding DNA: TGTGCCAGCAGCGTCGGGACAATTGTTGGTGAGCAGTTCTTC.

This clone has a handful of counts. The rearrangement uses TRBV4-1 and TRBJ1-2, with 11 nucleotides matching TRBD1. The CDR3 is 15 residues long. Germline lookup yields CDR1 MGHRA and CDR2 YSYEKL. Losses at the gene ends were 1 base for V and 8 bases for J; bases not matched to a gene: 6. The CDR3 DNA follows: TGCGCCAGCAGCCAAGTTCCGGGACAGGGGGACGGCTACACCTTC. This translates into CASSQVPGQGDGYTF.

The V and J genes are TRBV9 and TRBJ2-4, with 7 bases matching TRBD2. Germline lookup yields CDR1 SGDLS and CDR2 YYNGEE. The CDR3 length is 16 residues. With V trimmed by 3 bases and J by 3 bases, 9 bases remained unmatched. The CDR3 loop is CASSAGVGGSKNIQYF. The CDR3 nucleotides read TGTGCCAGCAGCGCGGGGGTGGGAGGGAGCAAAAACATTCAGTACTTC. Filled out from reference TRBV9 and TRBJ2-4, the complete variable domain reads DSGVTQTPKHLITATGQRVTLRCSPRSGDLSVYWYQQSLDQGLQFLIQYYNGEERAKGNILERFSAQQFPDLHSELNLSSLELGDSALYFCASSAGVGGSKNIQYFGAGTRLSVL.

The chain employs TRBV28 and TRBJ1-1; D uncertain. This CDR3 is 11 amino acids long. Per the germline V gene, CDR1 is MDHEN and CDR2 is SYDVKM. Trimming shortened V by 7 bases and J by 11 bases, and 14 bases separated the two germline ends. Here the CDR3 reads CASTTLLQAFF. In DNA, the CDR3 is TGTGCCAGCACCACCCTCCTCCAGGCTTTCTTT.

J is TRBJ1-5 and V is TRBV6-5; weak D call: TRBD1 (6 bases). Trimming stripped 5 bases from V and 5 bases from J, with 10 bases between. The germline gives CDR1 MNHEY, CDR2 SVGAGI. There are 13 residues in the CDR3. The CDR3: CASSNTGHQPQHF. The CDR3, as DNA: TGTGCCAGCAGTAATACAGGGCATCAGCCCCAGCATTTT.

The rearrangement joins TRBV4-1 to TRBJ2-7, with D unclear. The V gene lost 0 bases and the J gene lost 4 bases, with 10 bases spanning the gap. The CDR3 contains 14 residues. Germline V gene lookup returns CDR1 MGHRA and CDR2 YSYEKL. The CDR3 here is CASSQDNYYYEQYF. CDR3 coding DNA: TGCGCCAGCAGCCAAGATAACTATTATTACGAGCAGTACTTC.

This chain joins TRBV6-5 and TRBJ2-2, with 7 bases fitting TRBD2. After removal of 5 bases from V and 4 bases from J, the junction contained 7 bases not matched to a gene. Looked up from germline, CDR1 is MNHEY and CDR2 is SVGAGI. This CDR3 region has 15 residues. CDR3 sequence reads: CASSLGTTFTGELFF. The CDR3 nucleotides read TGTGCCAGCAGTCTCGGGACTACGTTCACCGGGGAGCTGTTTTTT.

The chain is built from TRBV2 and TRBJ2-3; maybe TRBD2 (6 bases). V gave up 7 bases and J gave up 1 base, with 12 bases separating them. CDR1 and CDR2 from the germline V gene are SNHLY and FYNNEI. The CDR3 runs 14 residues. CDR3 amino acids: CASTGGAGTDTQYF. The CDR3 DNA is TGTGCCAGCACTGGAGGGGCGGGCACAGATACGCAGTATTTT.

This clone showed up just a few times. The V gene is TRBV6-1, the J gene TRBJ2-7; 10 bases fit TRBD1. The germline V gene has CDR1 MNHNS and CDR2 SASEGT. The CDR3 length is 15 residues. The ends lost 6 bases at V and 3 bases at J; junction bases unmatched: 8. CDR3 region: CASSSGQGEFYEQYV. Here the CDR3 DNA reads TGTGCCAGCAGCTCTGGACAGGGGGAATTCTACGAGCAGTACGTC.